Below, 32 T cell receptor beta chains from the same sample are listed, as sequenced in a study of T cells after yellow fever vaccination. From the 5' RACE reads, TCRdb called clonotypes with MiXCR, one entry per CDR3 protein. Counted here are under 200,000 distinct CDR3 sequences, 11% occurring once; the ten biggest clones make up 35% to 45%. This specimen was CD8+ T cells sorted from PBMCs, taken 15 days after the yellow fever booster vaccination. These receptors all come from a man between 18 and 29 years old who received the YFV17D yellow fever vaccine.

This clonotype was detected only a few times. The chain has TRBV12-3 or TRBV12-4 and TRBJ2-7, with D hard to call. With 2 bases removed from V and 2 bases from J, the gap between germline ends came to 10 bases. This CDR3 spans 14 amino acids. This chain's CDR3 is CASSLSLIPYEQYF. CDR3 nucleotide sequence: TGTGCCAGCAGTTTATCCCTTATCCCCTACGAGCAGTACTTC.

The sample holds many counts of this clonotype. The chain employs TRBV7-2 and TRBJ2-1; 15 bases map to TRBD2. The germline CDR1 and CDR2 sequences are SGHTA and FQGNSA. The V segment lost 5 bases and the J segment 9 bases; nucleotides outside the gene matches: 5. The CDR3 is 15 amino acids. The CDR3 DNA reads TGTGCCAGCAGCCCTTGGACTAGCGGGGGGGGTGAGCAGTTCTTC. Encoded protein: CASSPWTSGGGEQFF.

The table lists this clonotype with a few counts. The chain uses TRBV20-1 and TRBJ1-1, with D perhaps TRBD1 (5 bases). There are 18 residues in the CDR3. Trimming cost V 2 bases and J 0 bases, with 22 bases left between them. Germline V CDR1 and CDR2: DFQATT, SNEGSKA (reference sequence). As DNA, the CDR3 is TGCAGTGCTAGAAACCCCCCAGGGAGGTCATACATGAACACTGAAGCTTTCTTT. Translated: CSARNPPGRSYMNTEAFF.

In the case of this clonotype: An end of the junction does not agree with germline; a read error may underlie this. The chain combines TRBV15 with TRBJ1-6; D is ambiguous. The CDR3 runs to 16 residues. CDR1 LNHNV and CDR2 YYDKDF come from the germline V gene (reference sequence). The CDR3 DNA sequence: TGTGCCACCAGCCGAGATCAGGAGGGCAGGAATTCACCCCTCCACTTT. Its protein is CATSRDQEGRNSPLHF.

This chain connects TRBV5-1 to TRBJ1-1; 7 bases line up with TRBD1. Looked up from germline, CDR1 is SGHRS and CDR2 is YFSETQ. Losses at the gene ends were 0 bases for V and 6 bases for J; bases not matched to a gene: 5. This CDR3 region has 14 residues. Written as DNA, the CDR3 is TGCGCCAGCAGCTTGGCAGGGGGTGTATCTGAAGCTTTCTTT. It is translated as CASSLAGGVSEAFF.

This clonotype was recorded only once. The chain joins TRBV6-2 or TRBV6-3 to TRBJ1-2; no firm D call. Germline assignment: CDR1 MNHEY and CDR2 SVGEGT. V was shortened by 0 bases and J by 6 bases, with 11 bases between the two germline ends. The CDR3 runs to 14 residues. CDR3 nucleotides: TGTGCCAGCAGTTACTCGTTTCTGAGGGATGGCTACACCTTC. Translated: CASSYSFLRDGYTF.

The V gene is TRBV29-1, the J gene TRBJ2-4; either TRBD1 or TRBD2 may fit D (5 bases each). Germline V lookup: CDR1 SQVTM, CDR2 ANQGSEA. The V end lost 4 bases, the J end lost 1 base, and 17 bases lay between the germline ends. This CDR3 is 16 amino acids long. DNA for the CDR3: TGCAGCGTTGTGGGGACCCGCGGATCGGCCAAAAACATTCAGTACTTC. It translates to CSVVGTRGSAKNIQYF.

This clonotype was observed a few times. CDR3 sequence reads: CASSPPGIRGPPYNEQFF. The CDR3 nucleotides read TGCGCCAGCAGCCCCCCGGGTATCCGGGGCCCGCCCTACAATGAGCAGTTCTTC. The rearrangement links TRBV4-3 to TRBJ2-1, with D perhaps assigned TRBD1 or TRBD2 (5 bases each). CDR3 size: 18 residues. The V gene lost 4 bases and the J gene lost 2 bases, with 21 bases spanning the gap. The germline gives CDR1 LGHNA, CDR2 YSLEER.

The chain recombines TRBV10-3 with TRBJ2-3, with TRBD2 as a possible D gene (5 bases). The germline V and J ends were trimmed by 0 bases and 3 bases, with 16 bases remaining between them. CDR1 and CDR2 (germline): ENHRY, SYGVKD. The CDR3 sequence is 17 residues long. The CDR3 nucleotides read TGTGCCATCAGTGAGTCTTCGGGATGGGGAAGGACAGATACGCAGTATTTT. It encodes CAISESSGWGRTDTQYF.

This chain joins TRBV5-4 and TRBJ2-7; no reliable D call. The germline V gene has CDR1 SGHNT and CDR2 YYREEE (reference sequence). This CDR3 contains 12 residues. V was shortened by 0 bases and J by 5 bases, with 6 bases between the two germline ends. In nucleotides, the CDR3 is TGTGCCAGCAGCTTGGGATACCACGAGCAGTACTTC. It codes for CASSLGYHEQYF.

This clonotype came up a few times. The V call is TRBV7-9, the J call TRBJ2-7, with 11 bases matching TRBD1. V gave up 3 bases and J gave up 7 bases; unmatched junction bases: 5. This CDR3 is built from 14 residues. CDR1 SEHNR and CDR2 FQNEAQ come from the germline V gene (reference sequence). CDR3 sequence reads: CASSFGQGAREQYF. In nucleotides, the CDR3 is TGTGCCAGCAGCTTCGGACAGGGGGCGCGGGAGCAGTACTTC.

This sequence joins TRBV5-1 and TRBJ1-5; 7 nucleotides align to TRBD1. The CDR3 has 15 amino acids. In germline, CDR1 is SGHRS, CDR2 YFSETQ. V was clipped by 0 bases and J by 4 bases; unmatched bases: 4. The CDR3 region is CASSLAGTANQPQHF. The CDR3 coding sequence is TGCGCCAGCAGCTTGGCCGGGACAGCAAATCAGCCCCAGCATTTT. Using reference TRBV5-1 and TRBJ1-5 for the parts outside the CDR3, the full variable domain is KAGVTQTPRYLIKTRGQQVTLSCSPISGHRSVSWYQQTPGQGLQFLFEYFSETQRNKGNFPGRFSGRQFSNSRSEMNVSTLELGDSALYLCASSLAGTANQPQHFGDGTRLSIL.

The gene calls are TRBV7-9 and TRBJ1-2; unclear D gene. Trimming took 2 bases from V and 1 from J, leaving 11 bases between them. The CDR3 consists of 15 residues. The germline V gene encodes CDR1 SEHNR and CDR2 FQNEAQ (reference sequence). CDR3 sequence (DNA): TGTGCCAGCAGCTTACGCGGGGAGATTAACTATGGCTACACCTTC. Translated, it gives CASSLRGEINYGYTF.

This clonotype was found a few times. The rearrangement uses TRBV12-3 or TRBV12-4 and TRBJ2-5, with 7 bases matching TRBD1. V dropped 5 bases and J dropped 5; count of bases not matched to a gene: 8. The CDR3 runs to 14 residues. This CDR3 reads CASSPGTAEETQYF. The CDR3 nucleotides read TGTGCCAGCAGTCCCGGGACAGCAGAGGAGACCCAGTACTTC.

The CDR3 loop reads CASSGTGGGTEAFF. The CDR3, as DNA: TGTGCCAGCAGCGGGACAGGGGGAGGGACTGAAGCTTTCTTT. This rearrangement joins TRBV7-9 to TRBJ1-1; 11 bases agree with TRBD1. Germline V gene data show CDR1 as SEHNR and CDR2 as FQNEAQ (reference sequence). The CDR3 runs to 14 residues. Trimming removed 5 bases from V and 5 bases from J; junction bases left unmatched: 4.

This chain connects TRBV6-2 or TRBV6-3 to TRBJ2-1; unclear D gene. The CDR3 is 12 residues long. V lost 4 bases and J lost 9, with 10 bases in between. CDR1 MNHEY and CDR2 SVGEGT come from the germline V gene. DNA for the CDR3: TGTGCCAGCAGTTCTTTGTCCCTTGAGCAGTTCTTC. Its translation is CASSSLSLEQFF.

In its sample, this clonotype was seen a few times. The chain links TRBV24-1 to TRBJ1-6, with D possibly being TRBD1 (6 bases). Deletions cut 5 bases from V and 9 bases from J, with 16 bases between. CDR1 KGHDR and CDR2 SFDVKD come from the germline V gene. This CDR3 is built from 15 residues. The DNA of the CDR3 is TGTGCCACCAGTGCCCTGGACAGTGAGGCTTCACCCCTCCACTTT. Amino acids: CATSALDSEASPLHF.

The rearrangement uses TRBV4-3 and TRBJ2-7, with 10 bases matching TRBD2. The CDR3 consists of 15 residues. The V and J ends lost 1 base and 3 bases, in that order; junction bases with no gene match: 3. Germline V gene sequence: CDR1 LGHNA, CDR2 YSLEER. The CDR3 spells CASSQGTSGLYEQYF. CDR3 nucleotides: TGCGCCAGCAGCCAAGGGACTAGCGGTCTCTACGAGCAGTACTTC.

The chain combines TRBV9 with TRBJ2-1; 11 nucleotides align to TRBD1. Trimming cost V 3 bases and J 5 bases; bases outside gene matches: 7. Looked up from germline, CDR1 is SGDLS and CDR2 is YYNGEE. This CDR3 is 16 amino acids long. In DNA, the CDR3 is TGTGCCAGCAGCGCCCGGACAGGGGGCTGGAACAATGAGCAGTTCTTC. Its translation: CASSARTGGWNNEQFF.

This clonotype turned up a few times. The rearrangement uses TRBV10-3 and TRBJ2-2, with 10 bases aligning to TRBD2. There are 20 residues in the CDR3. Unmatched junction bases numbered 13, after V lost 3 bases and J lost 0 bases. The germline V gene encodes CDR1 ENHRY and CDR2 SYGVKD. The CDR3 DNA sequence: TGTGCCATCAGTGACCCCTCCGGGGTAGCGGGGGGACCGAACACCGGGGAGCTGTTTTTT. Encoded protein: CAISDPSGVAGGPNTGELFF.

This clonotype has ten or more counts. J is TRBJ2-1 and V is TRBV9; the D is unclear. The V gene's germline CDR1 is SGDLS and CDR2 YYNGEE. V was pared by 0 bases and J by 8 bases, with 6 bases between. The CDR3 loop spans 12 amino acids. CDR3 DNA sequence: TGTGCCAGCAGCGTAGCCGCGGATGAGCAGTTCTTC. This codes for CASSVAADEQFF.

This clonotype was seen a handful of times. The J gene is TRBJ1-1, the V gene TRBV7-9; D is possibly TRBD1 (6 bases). Germline V gives CDR1 SEHNR, CDR2 FQNEAQ (reference sequence). Trimming removed 7 bases at V and 1 base at J, with 16 bases between. The CDR3 is 15 residues long. This chain's CDR3 is CASTGGGPRNTEAFF. CDR3 bases: TGTGCCAGCACCGGGGGGGGGCCGAGGAACACTGAAGCTTTCTTT.

This clonotype has only a few counts. The rearrangement links TRBV6-2 or TRBV6-3 to TRBJ2-6; 8 bases are a match to TRBD1. This CDR3 is 16 amino acids long. Trimming cost V 2 bases and J 2 bases; bases outside gene matches: 2. Germline V gene sequence: CDR1 MNHEY, CDR2 SVGEGT. The CDR3 here is CASSYTRGPGANVLTF. The CDR3, as DNA: TGTGCCAGCAGTTACACCAGGGGGCCTGGGGCCAACGTCCTGACTTTC.

The chain employs TRBV7-2 and TRBJ2-5; D not certain. The CDR3 covers 15 residues. The V and J ends lost 5 bases and 5 bases respectively, with 18 bases between them. CDR1 is SGHTA and CDR2 is FQGNSA in the germline V gene. The CDR3 reads CASSPDASFLETQYF. CDR3 DNA sequence: TGTGCCAGCAGCCCCGACGCCTCCTTTCTCGAGACCCAGTACTTC.

The chain links TRBV6-1 to TRBJ2-7; D gene unclear. The V end lost 8 bases, the J end lost 2 bases, and 13 bases lay between the germline ends. Germline V gives CDR1 MNHNS, CDR2 SASEGT. This CDR3 spans 13 amino acids. For the CDR3, the DNA is TGTGCCAGCCGAGCAGTCCTTACCTACGAGCAGTACGTC. It specifies CASRAVLTYEQYV.

This clonotype has at least ten counts. CDR3 coding DNA: TGCAGTGCTAGAGATTCGGCACAGGGGAACTATGGCTACACCTTC. Translated, it gives CSARDSAQGNYGYTF. The chain employs TRBV20-1 and TRBJ1-2, with 7 positions matching TRBD1. The CDR3 loop spans 15 amino acids. Germline V gene data show CDR1 as DFQATT and CDR2 as SNEGSKA (reference sequence). V gave up 0 bases and J gave up 2 bases; unmatched junction bases: 6.

This clonotype occurred a few times. The chain employs TRBV7-9 and TRBJ2-3; TRBD1 or TRBD2 may be the D gene (5 bases each). V was shortened by 4 bases and J by 2 bases, with 13 bases between the two germline ends. This CDR3 has 15 amino acids. Germline V gene sequence: CDR1 SEHNR, CDR2 FQNEAQ (reference sequence). The CDR3 sequence is CASSWSGPPTDTQYF. Here the CDR3 DNA reads TGTGCCAGCAGCTGGTCGGGACCCCCCACAGATACGCAGTATTTT.

The chain carries TRBV19 and TRBJ2-2; D gene unclear. Germline assignment: CDR1 LNHDA and CDR2 SQIVND (reference sequence). The CDR3 is 15 amino acids. V was shortened by 6 bases and J by 0 bases, with 11 bases between the two germline ends. The chain's CDR3 is CASSHVGPNTGELFF. The DNA of the CDR3 is TGTGCCAGTAGCCATGTGGGCCCGAACACCGGGGAGCTGTTTTTT.

V and J are TRBV28 and TRBJ2-2, with 9 nucleotides matching TRBD2. CDR3 length: 16 amino acids. Unmatched junction bases numbered 6, after V lost 3 bases and J lost 4 bases. Germline CDR1 and CDR2: MDHEN and SYDVKM. The CDR3 DNA reads as TGTGCCAGCAGTTTCGCTAGCGGGGTCATCACCGGGGAGCTGTTTTTT. This encodes CASSFASGVITGELFF.

This clonotype was seen only a few times. V and J are TRBV11-2 and TRBJ2-2; TRBD2 aligns across 8 bases. Trimming removed 1 base from V and 7 bases from J; junction bases left unmatched: 8. The CDR3 is made up of 16 amino acids. Germline loops: CDR1 SGHAT, CDR2 FQNNGV. The CDR3 loop is CASSLGSGGPDGELFF. The CDR3, as DNA: TGTGCCAGCAGCTTAGGTTCGGGGGGGCCCGACGGGGAGCTGTTTTTT.

CDR3 sequence reads: CASSLAVIASVDTQYF. The CDR3 nucleotides are TGTGCCAGCAGCTTAGCTGTGATAGCCTCGGTAGATACGCAGTATTTT. J is TRBJ2-3 and V is TRBV7-8; D is unclear. Germline V gene lookup returns CDR1 SGHVS and CDR2 FQNEAQ. The CDR3 totals 16 residues. V was trimmed by 0 bases and J by 5 bases, leaving 15 bases between them.

The chain couples TRBV19 to TRBJ1-5; 8 bases fit TRBD1. Germline CDR1 LNHDA, CDR2 SQIVND (reference sequence). V trimming: 4 bases; J trimming: 6 bases; junction bases outside the gene matches: 2. CDR3 size: 13 residues. The CDR3 nucleotides are TGTGCCAGTAGTAAGCAGGGGGCTCAGCCCCAGCATTTT. It is translated as CASSKQGAQPQHF.